One TCR beta chain is described in this entry. The antigen is undetermined. The sample belongs to a study of somatic mutations in cytotoxic T cells in rheumatoid arthritis. Study overall: Purity of nearly 100% was reached when some V beta antibody-stained T-cell populations were flow-sorted, including V beta1+ cells sequenced for TCRB. Findings and limits, study-wide: The clonality of CD8+ T cells was not significantly different between rheumatoid arthritis patients and age-matched healthy controls.

The data were produced by immunoSEQ multiplex PCR, yet TCRdb's version contains in-frame clones alone and is incomplete. The table records 10,000 or so clones, over 60% of them present only once. This TCR was recovered from an adult with rheumatoid arthritis. Sequenced input: CD8+ T cells sorted from blood.

The CDR3 protein is CASSSGYDRYQETQYF. As DNA, the CDR3 is TGCGCCAGCAGCTCTGGCTATGACCGGTACCAAGAGACCCAGTACTTC. The rearrangement joins TRBV5-1 to TRBJ2-5; no firm D call. There are 16 residues in the CDR3. V was clipped by 3 bases and J by 0 bases, with 15 bases between them. The germline V gene encodes CDR1 SGHRS and CDR2 YFSETQ.